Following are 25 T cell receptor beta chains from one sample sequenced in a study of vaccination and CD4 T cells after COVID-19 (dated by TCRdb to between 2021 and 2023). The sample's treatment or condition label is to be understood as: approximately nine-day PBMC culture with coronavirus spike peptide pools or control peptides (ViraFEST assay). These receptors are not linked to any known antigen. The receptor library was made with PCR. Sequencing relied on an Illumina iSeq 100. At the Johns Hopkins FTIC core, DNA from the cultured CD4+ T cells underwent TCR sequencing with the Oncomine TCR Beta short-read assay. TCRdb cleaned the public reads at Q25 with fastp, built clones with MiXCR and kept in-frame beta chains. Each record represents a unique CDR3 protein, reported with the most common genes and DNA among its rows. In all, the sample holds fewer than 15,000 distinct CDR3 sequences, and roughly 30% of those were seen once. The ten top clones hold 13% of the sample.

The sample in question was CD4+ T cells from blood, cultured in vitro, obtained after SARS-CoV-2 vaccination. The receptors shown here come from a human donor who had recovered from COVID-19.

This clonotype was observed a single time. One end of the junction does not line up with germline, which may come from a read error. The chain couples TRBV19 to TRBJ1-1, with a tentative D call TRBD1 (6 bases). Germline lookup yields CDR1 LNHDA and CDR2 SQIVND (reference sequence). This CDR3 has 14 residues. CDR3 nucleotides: TGTGCCAGTAGTGTGCGGAGGGGGAACGCTGAAGCTTTCTTT. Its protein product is CASSVRRGNAEAFF. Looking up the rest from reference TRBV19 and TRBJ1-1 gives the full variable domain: DGGITQSPKYLFRKEGQNVTLSCEQNLNHDAMYWYRQDPGQGLRLIYYSQIVNDFQKGDIAEGYSVSREKKESFPLTVTSAQKNPTAFYLCASSVRRGNAEAFFGQGTRLTVV.

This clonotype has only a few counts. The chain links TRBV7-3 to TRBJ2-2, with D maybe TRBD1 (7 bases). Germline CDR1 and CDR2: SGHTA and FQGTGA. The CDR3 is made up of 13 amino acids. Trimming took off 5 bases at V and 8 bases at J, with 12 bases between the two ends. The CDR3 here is CASSPQGGGELFF. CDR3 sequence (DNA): TGTGCCAGCAGCCCGCAGGGGGGAGGGGAGCTGTTTTTT.

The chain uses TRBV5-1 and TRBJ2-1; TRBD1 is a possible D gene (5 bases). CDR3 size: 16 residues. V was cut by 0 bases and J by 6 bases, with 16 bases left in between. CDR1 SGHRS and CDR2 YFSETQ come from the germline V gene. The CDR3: CASSLGAGPQGNEQFF. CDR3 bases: TGCGCCAGCAGCTTGGGGGCCGGGCCCCAGGGCAATGAGCAGTTCTTC.

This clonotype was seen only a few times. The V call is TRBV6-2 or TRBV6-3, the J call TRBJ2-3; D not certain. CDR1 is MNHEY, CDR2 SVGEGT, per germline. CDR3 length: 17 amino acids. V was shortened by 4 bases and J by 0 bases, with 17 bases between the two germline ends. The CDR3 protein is CASSLLLIRVSTDTQYF. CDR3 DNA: TGTGCCAGCAGTTTGCTACTTATTCGGGTTAGCACAGATACGCAGTATTTT.

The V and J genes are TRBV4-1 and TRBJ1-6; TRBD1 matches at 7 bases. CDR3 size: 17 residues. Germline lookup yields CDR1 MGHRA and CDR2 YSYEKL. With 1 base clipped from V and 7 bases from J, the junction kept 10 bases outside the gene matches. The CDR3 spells CASSQVRAGQKNSPLHF. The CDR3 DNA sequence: TGCGCCAGCAGCCAAGTTAGGGCGGGACAGAAGAATTCACCCCTCCACTTT.

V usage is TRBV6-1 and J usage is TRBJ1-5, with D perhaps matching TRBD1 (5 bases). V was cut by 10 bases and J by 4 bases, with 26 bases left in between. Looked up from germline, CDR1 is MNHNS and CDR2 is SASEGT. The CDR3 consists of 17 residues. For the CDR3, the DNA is TGTGCCACGAAGTTGGACGGCTGGAGGGACTCTAATCAGCCCCAGCATTTT. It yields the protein CATKLDGWRDSNQPQHF.

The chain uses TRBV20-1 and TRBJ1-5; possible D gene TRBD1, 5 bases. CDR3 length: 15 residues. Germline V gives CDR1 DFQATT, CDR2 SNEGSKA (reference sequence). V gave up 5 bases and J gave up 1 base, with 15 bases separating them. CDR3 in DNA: TGCAGTGCTCAGGGCTTCCCTGGAAGCAATCAGCCCCAGCATTTT. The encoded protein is CSAQGFPGSNQPQHF.

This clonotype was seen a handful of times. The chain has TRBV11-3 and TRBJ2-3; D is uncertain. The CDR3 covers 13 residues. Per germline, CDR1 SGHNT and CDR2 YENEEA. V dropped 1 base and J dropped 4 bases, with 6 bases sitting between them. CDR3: CASSLGFADTQYF. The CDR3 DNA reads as TGTGCCAGCAGCTTAGGCTTCGCAGATACGCAGTATTTT.

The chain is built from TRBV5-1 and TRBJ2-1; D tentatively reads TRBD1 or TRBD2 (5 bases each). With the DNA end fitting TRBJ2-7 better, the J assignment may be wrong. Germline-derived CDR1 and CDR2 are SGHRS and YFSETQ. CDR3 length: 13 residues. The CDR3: CASSPMGAYEQYF. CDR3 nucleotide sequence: TGCGCCAGCAGCCCCATGGGGGCCTACGAGCAGTACTTC.

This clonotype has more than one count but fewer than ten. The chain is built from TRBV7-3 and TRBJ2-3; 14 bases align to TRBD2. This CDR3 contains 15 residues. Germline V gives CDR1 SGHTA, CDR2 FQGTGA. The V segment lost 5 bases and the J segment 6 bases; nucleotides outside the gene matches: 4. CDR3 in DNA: TGTGCCAGCAGCAGGGGGACTAGCGGGAGTGATACGCAGTATTTT. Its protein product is CASSRGTSGSDTQYF. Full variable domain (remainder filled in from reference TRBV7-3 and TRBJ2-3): GAGVSQTPSNKVTEKGKYVELRCDPISGHTALYWYRQSLGQGPEFLIYFQGTGAADDSGLPNDRFFAVRPEGSVSTLKIQRTERGDSAVYLCASSRGTSGSDTQYFGPGTRLTVL.

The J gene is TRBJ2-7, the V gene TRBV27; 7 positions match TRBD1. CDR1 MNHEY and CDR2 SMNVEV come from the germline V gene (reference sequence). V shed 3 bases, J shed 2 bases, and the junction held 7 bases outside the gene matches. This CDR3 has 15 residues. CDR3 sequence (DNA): TGTGCCAGCAGTTTTCTTACGGGACAGACCTACGAGCAGTACTTC. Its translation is CASSFLTGQTYEQYF.

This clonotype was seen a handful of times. CDR3 nucleotides: TGTGCCAGCAGTGCCCGAGGGACAGCTAACACCGGGGAGCTGTTTTTT. It translates to CASSARGTANTGELFF. This chain connects TRBV6-1 to TRBJ2-2; 7 nucleotides align to TRBD1. Trimming removed 4 bases from V and 2 bases from J; junction bases left unmatched: 7. This CDR3 contains 16 residues. Germline assignment: CDR1 MNHNS and CDR2 SASEGT.

The CDR3 sequence is CSARAGTDNSPLHF. CDR3 in DNA: TGCAGTGCTAGGGCCGGGACAGATAATTCACCCCTCCACTTT. The genes are TRBV20-1 and TRBJ1-6; 7 nucleotides align to TRBD1. CDR3 length: 14 residues. The V and J ends lost 3 bases and 5 bases, in that order; junction bases with no gene match: 4. Germline V gene data show CDR1 as DFQATT and CDR2 as SNEGSKA (reference sequence).

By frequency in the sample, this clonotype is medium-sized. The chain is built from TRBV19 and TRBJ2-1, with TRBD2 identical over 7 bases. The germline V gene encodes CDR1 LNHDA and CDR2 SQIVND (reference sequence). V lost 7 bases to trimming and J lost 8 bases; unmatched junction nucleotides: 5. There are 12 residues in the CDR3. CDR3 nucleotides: TGTGCCAGTAATCGGGGGGTCGATGAGCAGTTCTTC. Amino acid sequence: CASNRGVDEQFF.

CDR3 DNA sequence: TGTGCCAGCAGCTTATCACCCCGGGATCAGCCCCAGCATTTT. As protein: CASSLSPRDQPQHF. The rearrangement joins TRBV7-2 to TRBJ1-5; no definite D call. V lost 2 bases to trimming and J lost 5 bases, with 10 bases between them. Germline loops: CDR1 SGHTA, CDR2 FQGNSA. This CDR3 is 14 amino acids long.

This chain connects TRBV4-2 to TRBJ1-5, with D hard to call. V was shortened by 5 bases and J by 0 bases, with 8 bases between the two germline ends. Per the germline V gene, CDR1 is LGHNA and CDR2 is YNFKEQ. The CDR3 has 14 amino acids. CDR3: CASSAQVSNQPQHF. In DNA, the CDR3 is TGTGCCAGCAGCGCTCAGGTTAGCAATCAGCCCCAGCATTTT.

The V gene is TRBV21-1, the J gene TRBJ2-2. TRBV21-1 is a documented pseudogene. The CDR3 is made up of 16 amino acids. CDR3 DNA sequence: TGTGCCAGCAGCAAAGTCACTTCGAGGCACACCGGGGAGCTGTTTTTT. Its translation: CASSKVTSRHTGELFF.

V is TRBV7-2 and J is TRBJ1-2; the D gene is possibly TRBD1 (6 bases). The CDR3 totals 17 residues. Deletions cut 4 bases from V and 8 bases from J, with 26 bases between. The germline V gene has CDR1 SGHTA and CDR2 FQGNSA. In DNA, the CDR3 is TGTGCCAGCAGCTCGAATCACCGGGACACGGCTCGGCAAGGCTACACCTTC. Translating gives CASSSNHRDTARQGYTF.

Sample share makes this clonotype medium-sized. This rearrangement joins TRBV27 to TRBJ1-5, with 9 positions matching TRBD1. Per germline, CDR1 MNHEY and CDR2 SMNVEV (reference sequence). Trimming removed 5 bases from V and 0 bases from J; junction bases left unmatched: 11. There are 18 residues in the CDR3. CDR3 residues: CASSGGDREFYSNQPQHF. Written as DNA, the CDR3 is TGTGCCAGCAGTGGGGGGGACAGGGAGTTCTATAGCAATCAGCCCCAGCATTTT.

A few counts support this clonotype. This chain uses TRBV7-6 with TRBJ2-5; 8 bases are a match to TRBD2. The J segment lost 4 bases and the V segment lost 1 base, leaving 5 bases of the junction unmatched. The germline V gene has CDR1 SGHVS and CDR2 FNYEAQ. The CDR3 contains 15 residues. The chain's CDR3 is CASSLGAGARETQYF. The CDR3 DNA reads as TGTGCCAGCAGCTTAGGAGCGGGAGCTCGAGAGACCCAGTACTTC.

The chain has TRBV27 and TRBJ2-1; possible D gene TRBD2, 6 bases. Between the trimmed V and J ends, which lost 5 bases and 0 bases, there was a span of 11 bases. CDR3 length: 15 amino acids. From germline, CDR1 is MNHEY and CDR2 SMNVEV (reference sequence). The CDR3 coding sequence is TGTGCCAGCAGTCCCAGGGAGGACTCCTACAATGAGCAGTTCTTC. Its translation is CASSPREDSYNEQFF.

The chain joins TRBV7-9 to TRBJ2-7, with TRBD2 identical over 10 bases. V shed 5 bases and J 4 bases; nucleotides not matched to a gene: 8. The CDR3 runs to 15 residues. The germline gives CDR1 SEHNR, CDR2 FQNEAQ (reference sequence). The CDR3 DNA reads TGTGCCAGCAGCCTCGGGGCTAGCGGGAGTTACGAGCAGTACTTC. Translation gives CASSLGASGSYEQYF. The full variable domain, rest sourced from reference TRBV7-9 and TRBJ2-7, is DTGVSQNPRHKITKRGQNVTFRCDPISEHNRLYWYRQTLGQGPEFLTYFQNEAQLEKSRLLSDRFSAERPKGSFSTLEIQRTEQGDSAMYLCASSLGASGSYEQYFGPGTRLTVT.

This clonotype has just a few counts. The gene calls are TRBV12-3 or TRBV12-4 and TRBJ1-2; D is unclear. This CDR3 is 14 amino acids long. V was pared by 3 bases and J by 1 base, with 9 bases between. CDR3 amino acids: CASSLIRYNYGYTF. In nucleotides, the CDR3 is TGTGCCAGCAGTTTGATACGCTATAACTATGGCTACACCTTC.

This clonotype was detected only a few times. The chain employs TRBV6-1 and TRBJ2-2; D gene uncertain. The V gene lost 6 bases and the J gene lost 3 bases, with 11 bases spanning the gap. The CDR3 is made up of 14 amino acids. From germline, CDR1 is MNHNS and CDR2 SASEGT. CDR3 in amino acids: CASSSERYTGELFF. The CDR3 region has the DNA TGTGCCAGCAGCTCCGAGAGGTACACCGGGGAGCTGTTTTTT.

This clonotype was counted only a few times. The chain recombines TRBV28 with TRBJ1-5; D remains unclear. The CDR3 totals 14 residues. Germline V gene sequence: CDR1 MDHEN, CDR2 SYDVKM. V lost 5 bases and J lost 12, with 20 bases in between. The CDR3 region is CASSITGIDRVQHF. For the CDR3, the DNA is TGTGCCAGCAGTATAACGGGGATAGACCGGGTCCAGCATTTT.